The clone carrying this T cell receptor (beta chain) was counted a few times. Its specificity is unknown. According to the study, genomic DNA was the template for TCR beta VDJ and CDR3 profiling. TCRdb called the reads again in MiXCR, with one record for every CDR3 protein. The repertoire holds some 200,000 distinct CDR3 sequences, with 65% as singletons. Sequencing was done on patients that had shown CD8+CD57+ cell expansion by flow cytometry. Patients were untreated when blood was sampled. The germline CDR1 and CDR2 sequences are GTSNPN and SVGIG (reference sequence). V lost 1 base to trimming and J lost 4 bases, with 8 bases between them. CDR3 length: 12 amino acids. The sample originates from a study of CD8+CD57+ T cells in acquired aplastic anemia. Looking at the study overall: DNA per sorted CD4+ or CD8+ sample ranged about 0.17 to 27.4 ug, averaging around 3.2 ug. Findings of the study overall: The study found no significant CD8+ Simpson's diversity difference between patients and controls.

The TCR comes from a human donor with aplastic anemia. The chain joins TRBV30 to TRBJ2-7; no reliable D call. Source material: sorted CD4+, CD8+, or CD8+CD57+ T cells (not recorded which) from PBMCs. CDR3 sequence reads: CAWSEKGYEQYF. In nucleotides, the CDR3 is TGTGCCTGGAGTGAGAAGGGATACGAGCAGTACTTC.